This TCR beta chain emerged from a study of identical twins. One entry per CDR3 protein, called by TCRdb with MiXCR from the 5' RACE reads. The sample records 550,000 to 700,000 distinct CDR3 sequences, roughly 20% being singletons. The length of the CDR3 is 17 residues. Trimming removed 5 bases from V and 0 bases from J, with 18 bases in between. Germline V lookup: CDR1 SEHNR, CDR2 FQNEAQ (reference sequence). This clonotype turned up a few times. The same data also contributed to another study, on T cells expressing NK-cell markers. That paper adds: These clonotypes also led the CD3+CD56-NKG2C+ fraction in a few donors.

The J gene is TRBJ2-3, the V gene TRBV7-9; D unclear. The sequence was obtained from a woman under 30 in good health. Material: PBMCs. The CDR3 reads CASSLPGEASSTDTQYF. The CDR3 coding sequence is TGTGCCAGCAGCCTGCCCGGAGAGGCGTCAAGCACAGATACGCAGTATTTT.